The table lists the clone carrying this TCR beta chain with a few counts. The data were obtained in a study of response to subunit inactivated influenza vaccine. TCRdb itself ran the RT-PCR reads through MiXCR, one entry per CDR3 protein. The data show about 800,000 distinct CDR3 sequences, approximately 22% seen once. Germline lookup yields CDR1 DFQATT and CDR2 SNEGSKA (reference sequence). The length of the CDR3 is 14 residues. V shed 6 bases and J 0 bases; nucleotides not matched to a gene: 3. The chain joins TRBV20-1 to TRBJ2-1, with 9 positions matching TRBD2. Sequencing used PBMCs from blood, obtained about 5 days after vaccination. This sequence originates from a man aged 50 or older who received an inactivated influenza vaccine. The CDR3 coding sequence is TGCAGTGCAAATAGCGGGAGCTCCTACAATGAGCAGTTCTTC. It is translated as CSANSGSSYNEQFF.